The sequence of this T cell receptor (beta chain) was determined in a study of breast tumors, draining lymph nodes, adjacent tissues. Samples came from axillary lymph nodes draining the breast cancer. TCRdb reanalysed the multiplex PCR reads using MiXCR and keeps one entry per CDR3 protein. The data show under 150,000 distinct CDR3 sequences, 15% to 20% seen once. This clonotype has at least ten counts. What it recognizes is unknown. Study results and caveats: Tumor repertoires ranked between lymph nodes and nontumor tissue in diversity, with V and J gene preferences. Compared with basal-like, luminal-like tumors shared significantly more repertoire with nontumor tissue.

Sample: axillary lymph node tissue. The TCR sequence derives from a female donor with breast cancer. Some clones in this sample may be carry-over from other donors' samples.

The CDR3 loop is CSAQGAGYTF. CDR3 sequence (DNA): TGCAGCGCACAGGGGGCAGGCTACACCTTC. J is TRBJ1-2 and V is TRBV20-1, with 9 bases aligning to TRBD1. CDR1 and CDR2 from the germline V gene are DFQATT and SNEGSKA (reference sequence). The CDR3 has 10 residues.